The clone carrying this T cell receptor beta chain has ten or more counts. Its specificity is unknown. The missing CDR3 end, 3 residues past where the read stops, is filled in from the germline J gene. The CDR3 is 15 amino acids. Germline loops: CDR1 MNHNS, CDR2 SASEGT. V shed 1 base and J 2 bases; nucleotides not matched to a gene: 2. The assay was immunoSEQ multiplex PCR, and TCRdb's table has in-frame clones only and misses some. The sample counts about 52,000 clones, none seen once; the ten largest own just over 2%. The data were obtained in a study of T cell clonality in common variable immunodeficiency. Whole-study results and caveats: Reportedly, TCR beta sequences from common variable immunodeficiency showed fewer deletions and N-nucleotide insertions. Compared with healthy controls, CVID subjects showed increased TCRbeta clonality, mostly in about a third. Compared with controls, CVID subjects had fewer shared TCRbeta clones.

This receptor was taken from a person aged 18 to 70 in good health. The gene calls are TRBV6-1 and TRBJ2-1, with TRBD1 matching 7 bases. Sequencing was performed on peripheral blood mononuclear cells. This CDR3 is CASSEGQGTYNEQFF. CDR3 DNA, as far as it was read: TGTGCCAGCAGTGAAGGACAGGGAACCTACAATGAG.